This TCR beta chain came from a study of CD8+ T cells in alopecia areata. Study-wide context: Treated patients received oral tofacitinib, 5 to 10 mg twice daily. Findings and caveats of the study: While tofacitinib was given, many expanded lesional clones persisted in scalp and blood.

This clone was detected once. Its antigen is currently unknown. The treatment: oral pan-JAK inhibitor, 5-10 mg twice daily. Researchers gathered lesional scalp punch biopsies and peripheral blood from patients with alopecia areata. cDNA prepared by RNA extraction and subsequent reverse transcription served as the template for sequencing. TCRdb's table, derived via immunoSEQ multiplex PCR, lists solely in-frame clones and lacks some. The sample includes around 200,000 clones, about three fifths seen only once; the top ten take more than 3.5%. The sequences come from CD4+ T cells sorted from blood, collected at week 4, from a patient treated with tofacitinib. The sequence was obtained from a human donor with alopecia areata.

The DNA of the CDR3 is TGCGCCAGCAGCCTTTGGGGGGCAGGAGAGACCCAGTACTTC. Translating gives CASSLWGAGETQYF. This sequence joins TRBV4-3 and TRBJ2-5; TRBD1 or TRBD2 may be the D gene (6 bases each). The CDR3 runs to 14 residues. CDR1 LGHNA and CDR2 YSLEER come from the germline V gene. Trimming left V 4 bases short and J 4 bases short, with 13 bases between.